A single sample is the source of the 4 T cell receptor beta chains below, sequenced in a study of metastatic and nonmetastatic thyroid tumors. TCRdb reprocessed the PCR reads via MiXCR. The data hold roughly 55,000 clones, with 15% to 20% observed a single time. None of the patients had undergone any treatment ahead of thyroid surgery. Sequencing used blood. The receptors originated from a male donor with papillary thyroid cancer or a benign thyroid nodule (not recorded which). Some clones in this sample may be carry-over from other donors' samples.

Details on this clone: A junction end diverges from the germline sequence, so it may reflect a read error. The rearrangement uses TRBV9 and TRBJ2-6, with D possibly being TRBD1 or TRBD2 (5 bases each). Germline V lookup: CDR1 SGDLS, CDR2 YYNGEE. The CDR3 is 19 residues long. The CDR3 DNA sequence: TGTGCCAGCAGCGTAGCGCCAACTGTACGGCGGACTGGGGCCAACGTCCTAACTTTC. Protein product: CASSVAPTVRRTGANVLTF.

This clone was seen repeatedly, ten times or more. The chain couples TRBV7-9 to TRBJ1-5, with D perhaps matching TRBD1 (6 bases). V was clipped by 4 bases and J by 0 bases, with 10 bases between them. Germline V gene lookup returns CDR1 SEHNR and CDR2 FQNEAQ (reference sequence). There are 15 residues in the CDR3. CDR3 protein: CASSYGGGSNQPQHF. CDR3 nucleotides: TGTGCCAGCAGCTACGGAGGGGGTAGCAATCAGCCCCAGCATTTT.

This clone has ten or more counts. The rearrangement links TRBV4-3 to TRBJ2-2; the D gene is possibly TRBD1 (6 bases). CDR1 is LGHNA, CDR2 YSLEER, per germline. The germline V and J ends were trimmed by 3 bases and 8 bases, with 16 bases remaining between them. The CDR3 is 15 residues long. In nucleotides, the CDR3 is TGCGCCAGCAGCCAGGACAGAGCCCGGCCTGGGGAGCTGTTTTTT. Translating it yields CASSQDRARPGELFF.

This clone was seen ten or more times. The V call is TRBV6-1, the J call TRBJ2-7; the match to TRBD2 covers 11 bases. From germline, CDR1 is MNHNS and CDR2 SASEGT. This CDR3 region has 14 residues. The V segment lost 6 bases and the J segment 6 bases; nucleotides outside the gene matches: 7. CDR3 DNA: TGTGCCAGCAGGGGACTAGCGGATTATAGCGAGCAGTACGTC. Its protein product is CASRGLADYSEQYV.